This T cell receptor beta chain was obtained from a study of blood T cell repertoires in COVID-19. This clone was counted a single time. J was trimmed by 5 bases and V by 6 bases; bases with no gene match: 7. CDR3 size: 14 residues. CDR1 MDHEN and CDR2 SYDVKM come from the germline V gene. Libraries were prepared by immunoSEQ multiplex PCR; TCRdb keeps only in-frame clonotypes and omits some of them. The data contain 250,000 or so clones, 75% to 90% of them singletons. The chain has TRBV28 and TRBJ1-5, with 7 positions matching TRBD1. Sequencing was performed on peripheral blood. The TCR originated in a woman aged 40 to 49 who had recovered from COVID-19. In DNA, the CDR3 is TGTGCCAGCAGCTCCGGGACAGCCCATCAGCCCCAGCATTTT. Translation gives CASSSGTAHQPQHF.